The entry below gives a single T cell receptor (beta chain) sequence along with its context. Germline V gives CDR1 SGHTA, CDR2 FQGNSA. The trim removed 4 bases at V and 7 bases at J, leaving 7 bases unmatched. This CDR3 has 14 residues. The source of the sample is a study of blood T cell repertoires in COVID-19. Assay used: immunoSEQ multiplex PCR; TCRdb lists only in-frame clones, some missing. The table lists hundreds of thousands of clones, about 90% of them singletons. This clonotype was sampled from a woman aged 18-29 years who had recovered from COVID-19. V is TRBV7-2 and J is TRBJ1-5; 7 positions match TRBD1. The sample taken for sequencing was peripheral blood. CDR3 loop: CASSYTDRRQPQHF. The CDR3 coding sequence is TGTGCCAGCAGCTATACGGACAGGCGGCAGCCCCAGCATTTT.